The 27 T cell receptor beta chains given below trace back to one sample, sequenced in a study of T-cell memory formation after mild COVID-19. TCRdb processed the 5' RACE reads anew with MiXCR; each CDR3 protein has one entry. The profile shows about 68,000 distinct CDR3 sequences, about a sixth of them singletons. The source material was PBMCs or a T cell subset sorted from them (not recorded which). The receptors were sampled from an adult woman who had mild COVID-19 (a few samples of this study predate the infection). Cell type and time point are not known.

The chain uses TRBV7-2 and TRBJ2-7; no firm D call. Germline assignment: CDR1 SGHTA and CDR2 FQGNSA. The CDR3 is 14 amino acids. V lost 1 base to trimming and J lost 0 bases, with 7 bases between them. CDR3 nucleotides: TGTGCCAGCAGCTTAGTCCCGAGCTCCTACGAGCAGTACTTC. It translates to CASSLVPSSYEQYF. The whole variable domain, remainder taken from reference TRBV7-2 and TRBJ2-7, is GAGVSQSPSNKVTEKGKDVELRCDPISGHTALYWYRQSLGQGLEFLIYFQGNSAPDKSGLPSDRFSAERTGGSVSTLTIQRTQQEDSAVYLCASSLVPSSYEQYFGPGTRLTVT.

The V and J genes are TRBV4-1 and TRBJ2-4; a weak D match, TRBD2 (5 bases). This CDR3 comprises 17 residues. V lost 6 bases, J lost 8 bases, and 26 bases lay in between. The germline V gene encodes CDR1 MGHRA and CDR2 YSYEKL. The CDR3: CASSPIRVLLNGDIQYF. The DNA for the CDR3 is TGCGCCAGCAGTCCCATCCGGGTCCTACTTAACGGGGACATTCAGTACTTC.

The chain combines TRBV4-1 with TRBJ2-3; D is perhaps TRBD1 or TRBD2 (6 bases each). The CDR3 is 17 amino acids. The germline V gene encodes CDR1 MGHRA and CDR2 YSYEKL. Trimming took off 4 bases at V and 3 bases at J, with 20 bases between the two ends. CDR3: CASSPYSRGPRTDTQYF. The CDR3 DNA follows: TGCGCCAGCAGCCCCTACTCACGGGGGCCCAGGACAGATACGCAGTATTTT.

The gene calls are TRBV7-6 and TRBJ2-5; 9 bases align to TRBD2. The V segment lost 6 bases and the J segment 5 bases; nucleotides outside the gene matches: 19. CDR1 and CDR2 (germline): SGHVS, FNYEAQ. This CDR3 has 18 residues. CDR3 in DNA: TGTGCCAGCAGTGCCGTCCAGACTAGCGGCCGGACGGGGGAGACCCAGTACTTC. This gives the protein CASSAVQTSGRTGETQYF.

This rearrangement joins TRBV7-9 to TRBJ2-3, with 14 bases that match TRBD2. The V gene end was trimmed by 6 bases and the J gene end by 4 bases; junction bases not matched to a gene: 6. Germline assignment: CDR1 SEHNR and CDR2 FQNEAQ (reference sequence). The CDR3 sequence is 16 residues long. CDR3: CASSEGLAGVPDTQYF. CDR3 sequence (DNA): TGTGCCAGCAGTGAGGGACTAGCGGGAGTACCAGATACGCAGTATTTT. The full variable domain, its missing parts supplied by reference TRBV7-9 and TRBJ2-3, is DTGVSQNPRHKITKRGQNVTFRCDPISEHNRLYWYRQTLGQGPEFLTYFQNEAQLEKSRLLSDRFSAERPKGSFSTLEIQRTEQGDSAMYLCASSEGLAGVPDTQYFGPGTRLTVL.

The chain recombines TRBV14 with TRBJ2-3, with 8 bases matching TRBD1. CDR3 length: 16 amino acids. Trimming cost V 5 bases and J 2 bases; bases outside gene matches: 9. Looked up from germline, CDR1 is SGHDN and CDR2 is FVKESK. This chain's CDR3 is CASSLKQGGITDTQYF. The CDR3 coding sequence is TGTGCCAGCAGCTTAAAACAGGGGGGCATCACAGATACGCAGTATTTT.

The chain is built from TRBV7-6 and TRBJ2-5; possibly TRBD2 for D (5 bases). CDR3 length: 16 amino acids. The V gene lost 5 bases and the J gene lost 0 bases, with 16 bases spanning the gap. Germline V gene sequence: CDR1 SGHVS, CDR2 FNYEAQ. CDR3 coding DNA: TGTGCCAGCAGCCACGGGCCTGGGAGTGACCAAGAGACCCAGTACTTC. Its translation: CASSHGPGSDQETQYF. Full variable domain (rest looked up from reference TRBV7-6 and TRBJ2-5): GAGVSQSPRYKVTKRGQDVALRCDPISGHVSLYWYRQALGQGPEFLTYFNYEAQQDKSGLPNDRFSAERPEGSISTLTIQRTEQRDSAMYRCASSHGPGSDQETQYFGPGTRLLVL.

The chain uses TRBV4-1 and TRBJ2-1; tentatively, D is TRBD2 (6 bases). Between the trimmed V and J ends, which lost 1 base and 0 bases, there was a span of 10 bases. The germline V gene encodes CDR1 MGHRA and CDR2 YSYEKL. The CDR3 is 16 amino acids. DNA for the CDR3: TGCGCCAGCAGCCAAGCGTGGGGGGACTCCTACAATGAGCAGTTCTTC. This codes for CASSQAWGDSYNEQFF.

The V and J genes are TRBV12-3 or TRBV12-4 and TRBJ2-5; 8 nucleotides line up with TRBD2. Losses at the gene ends were 8 bases for V and 6 bases for J; bases not matched to a gene: 5. The CDR3 covers 12 residues. The CDR3 protein is CASQRGGQTQYF. As DNA, the CDR3 is TGTGCCAGCCAACGGGGGGGTCAGACCCAGTACTTC.

This clonotype was counted only a few times. The chain carries TRBV5-1 and TRBJ2-7, with a tentative D call TRBD1 (6 bases). The CDR3 is 17 residues long. V gave up 0 bases and J gave up 6 bases, with 22 bases separating them. Germline loops: CDR1 SGHRS, CDR2 YFSETQ. This CDR3 reads CASSLEPTGIRSSEQYF. CDR3 bases: TGCGCCAGCAGCTTGGAACCCACAGGGATCCGATCGAGCGAGCAGTACTTC.

The chain recombines TRBV29-1 with TRBJ2-7; 8 nucleotides align to TRBD1. The ends lost 4 bases at V and 0 bases at J; junction bases unmatched: 2. The germline V gene has CDR1 SQVTM and CDR2 ANQGSEA. This CDR3 is 13 amino acids long. CDR3 sequence (DNA): TGCAGCGTTGGGGACAGGACCTCCTACGAGCAGTACTTC. Its translation is CSVGDRTSYEQYF.

The genes are TRBV14 and TRBJ2-7; 9 bases fit TRBD2. Germline values: CDR1 SGHDN, CDR2 FVKESK. The V and J ends lost 3 bases and 3 bases, in that order; junction bases with no gene match: 3. CDR3 length: 14 amino acids. CDR3 DNA sequence: TGTGCCAGCAGCCAGATGACTAGCGGCTACGAGCAGTACTTC. Residues: CASSQMTSGYEQYF.

A few counts support this clonotype. This chain links TRBV4-2 with TRBJ2-1; D remains unclear. This CDR3 is 11 amino acids long. The V gene's germline CDR1 is LGHNA and CDR2 YNFKEQ. Deletions cut 4 bases from V and 9 bases from J, with 7 bases between. As DNA, the CDR3 is TGTGCCAGCAGCCCCCCCCCTGAGCAGTTCTTC. Amino acid sequence: CASSPPPEQFF.

The J gene is TRBJ2-7, the V gene TRBV12-3 or TRBV12-4, with D perhaps TRBD1 (6 bases). V gave up 4 bases and J gave up 0 bases, with 10 bases separating them. The CDR3 contains 14 residues. CDR3 amino acids: CASSYDRISYEQYF. For the CDR3, the DNA is TGTGCCAGCAGTTATGACAGGATCTCCTACGAGCAGTACTTC.

V usage is TRBV3-1 and J usage is TRBJ2-5; 8 nucleotides line up with TRBD2. The V segment lost 3 bases and the J segment 4 bases; nucleotides outside the gene matches: 10. Germline V gene data show CDR1 as LGHDT and CDR2 as YNNKEL (reference sequence). The CDR3 consists of 16 residues. The CDR3 is CASSQRSGSGTETQYF. The CDR3 DNA sequence: TGTGCCAGCAGCCAGCGTTCCGGTAGCGGGACAGAGACCCAGTACTTC.

In its sample, this clonotype was seen a few times. The gene calls are TRBV20-1 and TRBJ2-5; TRBD2 is a possible D gene (5 bases). CDR1 and CDR2 from the germline V gene are DFQATT and SNEGSKA (reference sequence). V was clipped by 0 bases and J by 2 bases, with 16 bases between them. The CDR3 extends over 16 amino acids. The CDR3, as DNA: TGCAGTGCTAGAGACGTTGAGAGGGCTCTACAAGAGACCCAGTACTTC. It specifies CSARDVERALQETQYF.

This clonotype was detected only a few times. J is TRBJ2-6 and V is TRBV5-1; 10 bases map to TRBD1. Trimming removed 5 bases from V and 2 bases from J; junction bases left unmatched: 10. Germline V gene sequence: CDR1 SGHRS, CDR2 YFSETQ. The CDR3 sequence is 18 residues long. The CDR3 spells CASRAGDRGGPGANVLTF. CDR3 bases: TGCGCCAGCAGGGCAGGGGACAGGGGTGGCCCTGGGGCCAACGTCCTGACTTTC.

Only a few counts were recorded for this clonotype. This chain uses TRBV9 with TRBJ2-3; no firm D call. The ends were cut back, 5 bases at V and 0 bases at J, with 10 bases in the middle. This CDR3 region has 14 residues. Germline assignment: CDR1 SGDLS and CDR2 YYNGEE. The CDR3 DNA is TGTGCCAGCAGTACAGACGGTAGCACAGATACGCAGTATTTT. It encodes CASSTDGSTDTQYF. Full variable domain (rest looked up from reference TRBV9 and TRBJ2-3): DSGVTQTPKHLITATGQRVTLRCSPRSGDLSVYWYQQSLDQGLQFLIQYYNGEERAKGNILERFSAQQFPDLHSELNLSSLELGDSALYFCASSTDGSTDTQYFGPGTRLTVL.

There are a few counts of this clonotype. The V call is TRBV7-9, the J call TRBJ2-3; 13 bases are shared with TRBD2. The germline V gene encodes CDR1 SEHNR and CDR2 FQNEAQ (reference sequence). J gave up 4 bases and V 6 bases, and 10 bases lay outside the gene matches. This CDR3 has 17 amino acids. The CDR3 reads CASSCRRLAGGADTQYF. The CDR3 region has the DNA TGTGCCAGCAGTTGCAGAAGACTAGCGGGAGGAGCAGATACGCAGTATTTT.

This clonotype is medium-sized (0.01 to 0.1%). This chain connects TRBV4-3 to TRBJ2-6, with 8 bases matching TRBD2. Germline CDR1 LGHNA, CDR2 YSLEER. The CDR3 spans 17 residues. Unmatched junction bases numbered 1, after V lost 0 bases and J lost 0 bases. The CDR3 nucleotides read TGCGCCAGCAGCCAAGATGGGACTAGCTCTGGGGCCAACGTCCTGACTTTC. Its protein product is CASSQDGTSSGANVLTF.

This clonotype came up a few times. The chain joins TRBV24-1 to TRBJ2-2; a possible D gene is TRBD1 (5 bases). In germline, CDR1 is KGHDR, CDR2 SFDVKD. The CDR3 runs to 16 residues. The V end was cut by 5 bases, the J end by 6 bases, with 18 bases between. CDR3 amino acids: CATSGGPASRPGELFF. CDR3 in DNA: TGTGCCACCAGTGGGGGCCCAGCTTCCCGACCCGGGGAGCTGTTTTTT.

This chain uses TRBV4-3 with TRBJ2-2; the match to TRBD2 covers 11 bases. With V trimmed by 0 bases and J by 3 bases, 3 bases remained unmatched. The length of the CDR3 is 17 residues. CDR1 is LGHNA, CDR2 YSLEER, per germline. Here the CDR3 DNA reads TGCGCCAGCAGCCAAGATAGGACTAGCGGGCACACCGGGGAGCTGTTTTTT. Protein product: CASSQDRTSGHTGELFF.

DNA of the CDR3: TGCGCCAGCAGAGCGGACAGGGGGTCCTACGAGCAGTACTTC. Translated, it gives CASRADRGSYEQYF. This chain links TRBV4-1 with TRBJ2-7, with 10 bases lining up with TRBD1. With 6 bases clipped from V and 1 base from J, the junction kept 3 bases outside the gene matches. The CDR3 has 14 residues. Germline V gives CDR1 MGHRA, CDR2 YSYEKL.

V is TRBV19 and J is TRBJ1-5; 8 nucleotides agree with TRBD1. The CDR3 spans 17 residues. In germline, CDR1 is LNHDA, CDR2 SQIVND (reference sequence). V lost 5 bases, J lost 4 bases, and 13 bases stayed unmatched. The CDR3 loop is CASSSSMRQGINQPQHF. DNA of the CDR3: TGTGCCAGTAGTTCCTCCATGAGACAGGGGATTAATCAGCCCCAGCATTTT.

The V call is TRBV6-5, the J call TRBJ2-7; 8 bases are shared with TRBD1. From germline, CDR1 is MNHEY and CDR2 SVGAGI. The junction had 19 bases not matched to a gene; V was cut back by 5 bases and J by 7 bases. There are 17 residues in the CDR3. The chain's CDR3 is CASSTGHRGYSTGEQYF. The DNA of the CDR3 is TGTGCCAGCAGTACAGGGCACAGGGGGTATAGTACGGGAGAGCAGTACTTC.

This clonotype was detected only a few times. This rearrangement joins TRBV4-1 to TRBJ2-7, with a tentative D call TRBD1 (6 bases). The CDR3 is 15 residues long. The V gene's germline CDR1 is MGHRA and CDR2 YSYEKL. Trimming removed 3 bases from V and 5 bases from J, with 17 bases in between. The CDR3 spells CASSHLYRELDEQYF. CDR3 DNA: TGCGCCAGCAGCCACCTCTACAGGGAATTGGACGAGCAGTACTTC.

This clonotype was observed a few times. The chain employs TRBV7-9 and TRBJ2-3; a possible D gene is TRBD2 (5 bases). Trimming stripped 0 bases from V and 2 bases from J, with 24 bases between. Per germline, CDR1 SEHNR and CDR2 FQNEAQ (reference sequence). The CDR3 is 20 amino acids. In DNA form, the CDR3 reads TGTGCCAGCAGCTTAGCCCCTAGCTGGGCGATGGGGAAAGACACAGATACGCAGTATTTT. This codes for CASSLAPSWAMGKDTDTQYF.